This T cell receptor (beta chain) was sequenced for a study of T cells in Graves' hyperthyroidism and ophthalmopathy. General observations from the study: Blood also held most thyroid clonotypes expanded beyond 0.001. Ophthalmopathy prediction by the model preceded onset by a median 6.5 months. Ophthalmopathy was distinguished from stable hyperthyroidism by 13 V-J signatures.

Germline CDR1 reads LGHDT; CDR2 reads YNNKEL (reference sequence). The junction had 6 bases not matched to a gene; V was cut back by 2 bases and J by 3 bases. The CDR3 totals 16 residues. This clonotype was counted ten times or more. Its specificity is not known. Extraction of PBMCs used 8.5 to 10 ml of fresh peripheral blood. There were TCR beta CDR3 regions amplified from RNA transcripts. HTBI primers were the set used in a first-round RT-PCR of the TCR CDR3. MiXCR was run by TCRdb on the multiplex PCR reads, yielding one entry per CDR3 protein. The table shows 360,000 or so distinct CDR3 sequences, with roughly 18% occurring only once.

The source of this sequence is a woman aged 40 to 50 with Graves' ophthalmopathy. The source material was blood. V gene TRBV3-1 combines with J gene TRBJ1-3; 8 nucleotides line up with TRBD1. The CDR3 reads CASSQTHGQGGNTIYF. The CDR3 nucleotides are TGTGCCAGCAGCCAAACTCACGGACAGGGTGGAAACACCATATATTTT.